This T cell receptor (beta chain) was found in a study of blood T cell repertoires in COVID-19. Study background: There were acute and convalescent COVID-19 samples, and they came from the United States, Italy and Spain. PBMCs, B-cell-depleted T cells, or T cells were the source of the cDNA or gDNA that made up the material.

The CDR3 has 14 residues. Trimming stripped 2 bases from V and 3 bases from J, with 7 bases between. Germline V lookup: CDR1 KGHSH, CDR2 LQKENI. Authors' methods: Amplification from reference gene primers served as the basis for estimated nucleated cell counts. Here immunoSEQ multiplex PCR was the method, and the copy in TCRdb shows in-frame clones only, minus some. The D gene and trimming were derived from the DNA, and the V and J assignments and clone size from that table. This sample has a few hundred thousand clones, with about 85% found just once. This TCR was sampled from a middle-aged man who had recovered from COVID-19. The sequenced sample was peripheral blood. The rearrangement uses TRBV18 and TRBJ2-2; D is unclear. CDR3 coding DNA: TGTGCCAGCTCACCAAACAGAGACACCGGGGAGCTGTTTTTT. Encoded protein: CASSPNRDTGELFF.